Following are 24 T cell receptor beta chains from one sample sequenced in a study of T-cell reconstitution after alpha-beta-depleted transplantation in children. Molecular barcoding with unique molecular identifiers was used for the TCRbeta library. TCRdb re-derived calls from the PCR reads in MiXCR, one entry per CDR3 protein. The sample carries about a million distinct CDR3 sequences, about 29% recorded once. This specimen was PBMCs, mostly from graft donor cells, taken 360 days after TCRalphabeta/CD19-depleted stem cell transplant. All receptors derive from a boy in the first two years of life who had a stem cell transplant for SCID, so the T cells may come from the graft donor.

The chain combines TRBV2 with TRBJ2-5, with D hard to call. V gave up 8 bases and J gave up 1 base, with 11 bases separating them. Germline V gene sequence: CDR1 SNHLY, CDR2 FYNNEI. This CDR3 contains 13 residues. This CDR3 is CASVGGFQETQYF. The CDR3 bases are TGTGCCAGCGTTGGTGGGTTCCAAGAGACCCAGTACTTC.

The chain recombines TRBV4-3 with TRBJ2-7, with no clear D. The V and J ends lost 1 base and 0 bases respectively, with 10 bases between them. Germline CDR1 LGHNA, CDR2 YSLEER. The CDR3 runs 15 residues. CDR3 sequence: CASSQVRQDSYEQYF. The CDR3, as DNA: TGCGCCAGCAGCCAAGTTAGGCAGGACTCCTACGAGCAGTACTTC.

This clonotype has at least ten counts. This chain connects TRBV5-1 to TRBJ2-4; D perhaps matches TRBD1 (5 bases). V was trimmed by 2 bases and J by 6 bases, leaving 9 bases between them. Germline CDR1 SGHRS, CDR2 YFSETQ. CDR3 length: 13 amino acids. The CDR3 DNA is TGCGCCAGCAGCTTCAGGGTCGGAAACATTCAGTACTTC. This codes for CASSFRVGNIQYF.

There are a few counts of this clonotype. V is TRBV19 and J is TRBJ1-1; possible D gene TRBD1, 5 bases. From germline, CDR1 is LNHDA and CDR2 SQIVND (reference sequence). The CDR3 totals 15 residues. V was cut by 7 bases and J by 1 base, with 16 bases left in between. The chain's CDR3 is CASTPGAGANTEAFF. In DNA, the CDR3 is TGTGCCAGTACCCCCGGGGCCGGGGCGAACACTGAAGCTTTCTTT.

The V gene is TRBV13, the J gene TRBJ2-1, with 11 positions matching TRBD2. The CDR3 runs to 16 residues. CDR1 is PRHDT, CDR2 FYEKMQ, per germline (reference sequence). V shed 5 bases, J shed 5 bases, and the junction held 8 bases outside the gene matches. CDR3 protein: CASSTLGTSGHNEQFF. CDR3 nucleotides: TGTGCCAGCAGCACCCTCGGGACTAGCGGACACAATGAGCAGTTCTTC.

In this sample, this clonotype turned up a few times. V usage is TRBV5-1 and J usage is TRBJ2-1; 14 positions match TRBD2. There are 15 residues in the CDR3. The trim removed 4 bases at V and 7 bases at J, leaving 4 bases unmatched. Per the germline V gene, CDR1 is SGHRS and CDR2 is YFSETQ. The CDR3 DNA reads as TGCGCCAGCAGCGTGGGACTAGCGGGGGTTAATGAGCAGTTCTTC. Translating gives CASSVGLAGVNEQFF.

The chain combines TRBV10-2 with TRBJ2-2, with 10 bases fitting TRBD1. The germline V gene has CDR1 WSHSY and CDR2 SAAADI. CDR3 length: 19 residues. V was pared by 3 bases and J by 3 bases, with 13 bases of the junction left unmatched. The CDR3 here is CASSDRTLRGQGYTGELFF. CDR3 DNA sequence: TGCGCCAGCAGTGACCGAACATTGCGGGGACAGGGGTACACCGGGGAGCTGTTTTTT.

Only a few counts were recorded for this clonotype. The rearrangement links TRBV5-1 to TRBJ2-5; D call uncertain. Trimming removed 4 bases at V and 1 base at J, with 11 bases between. Germline V gene sequence: CDR1 SGHRS, CDR2 YFSETQ. The length of the CDR3 is 14 residues. CDR3 in DNA: TGCGCCAGCAGCGTCCAGACGCCCCAAGAGACCCAGTACTTC. It codes for CASSVQTPQETQYF.

The V gene is TRBV7-2, the J gene TRBJ2-5, with a tentative D call TRBD2 (6 bases). This CDR3 is 15 amino acids long. Germline V gene data show CDR1 as SGHTA and CDR2 as FQGNSA. V was shortened by 5 bases and J by 0 bases, with 13 bases between the two germline ends. CDR3 nucleotide sequence: TGTGCCAGCAGCCAGAGCGGGCTCCACCAAGAGACCCAGTACTTC. Translation gives CASSQSGLHQETQYF.

This chain links TRBV20-1 with TRBJ2-1, with TRBD2 matching 11 bases. The CDR3 is 13 residues long. Per the germline V gene, CDR1 is DFQATT and CDR2 is SNEGSKA (reference sequence). In nucleotides, the CDR3 is TGCAGCCTAGCGGGGGGCGCCTACAATGAGCAGTTCTTC. It codes for CSLAGGAYNEQFF.

This clonotype was counted once. Because it lacks the conserved phenylalanine or tryptophan at the end, this CDR3 is likely a read error. The chain uses TRBV5-1 and TRBJ2-7; D perhaps matches TRBD1 (6 bases). The V end lost 0 bases, the J end lost 3 bases, and 7 bases lay between the germline ends. The CDR3 consists of 13 residues. Germline values: CDR1 SGHRS, CDR2 YFSETQ. The CDR3: CASSLEGVYEQYS. The CDR3 DNA reads TGCGCCAGCAGCTTGGAGGGGGTCTACGAGCAGTACTCC.

This clonotype has a handful of counts. V usage is TRBV15 and J usage is TRBJ1-1, with D perhaps matching TRBD1 (5 bases). This CDR3 has 15 residues. V lost 2 bases and J 2 bases, leaving 12 bases between the germline ends. CDR1 and CDR2 from the germline V gene are LNHNV and YYDKDF (reference sequence). DNA of the CDR3: TGTGCCACCAGCAGAAGGACCGGGACTAACACTGAAGCTTTCTTT. It translates to CATSRRTGTNTEAFF.

This clonotype was detected a few times. The chain has TRBV15 and TRBJ2-2, with TRBD2 matching 9 bases. Trimming at V came to 2 bases and at J to 1 base, leaving 5 bases not matched to a gene. Germline-derived CDR1 and CDR2 are LNHNV and YYDKDF (reference sequence). The CDR3 consists of 17 residues. The CDR3, as DNA: TGTGCCACCAGCAGACCTGAAGCGGGGGGGAACACCGGGGAGCTGTTTTTT. Translated: CATSRPEAGGNTGELFF.

This chain connects TRBV6-1 to TRBJ1-2; tentative D call: TRBD1 (6 bases). Germline V CDR1 and CDR2: MNHNS, SASEGT. The CDR3 runs 15 residues. V lost 5 bases, J lost 0 bases, and 13 bases lay in between. CDR3 DNA: TGTGCCAGCAGTCCGGGGGCCGCTACTAACTATGGCTACACCTTC. Protein product: CASSPGAATNYGYTF.

In DNA form, the CDR3 reads TGTGCCAGCAGCTTAGATGGACTAGCGGGGCCGGCCTCCTACAATGAGCAGTTCTTC. Protein: CASSLDGLAGPASYNEQFF. This chain joins TRBV11-1 and TRBJ2-1; TRBD2 aligns across 12 bases. CDR3 size: 19 residues. Germline lookup yields CDR1 SGHAT and CDR2 FQDESV (reference sequence). The ends lost 1 base at V and 0 bases at J; junction bases unmatched: 7.

The rearrangement links TRBV27 to TRBJ2-7; 7 bases are a match to TRBD1. Germline V gene data show CDR1 as MNHEY and CDR2 as SMNVEV (reference sequence). The junction had 8 bases not matched to a gene; V was cut back by 7 bases and J by 2 bases. The CDR3 is 14 residues long. CDR3 amino acids: CASNRQGQPYEQYF. CDR3 DNA: TGTGCCAGCAATAGACAGGGCCAACCCTACGAGCAGTACTTC.

Many counts were recorded for this clonotype. The chain links TRBV12-3 or TRBV12-4 to TRBJ2-2, with D possibly being TRBD2 (5 bases). The ends were cut back, 6 bases at V and 4 bases at J, with 18 bases in the middle. The CDR3 runs to 16 residues. CDR3 nucleotide sequence: TGTGCCAGCAGATCCCGGGTAGGACGGGGCACCGGGGAGCTGTTTTTT. This encodes CASRSRVGRGTGELFF.

The V gene is TRBV12-3 or TRBV12-4, the J gene TRBJ2-2; D remains unclear. The CDR3 totals 14 residues. The V end was cut by 3 bases, the J end by 2 bases, with 7 bases between. In DNA form, the CDR3 reads TGTGCCAGCAGTTTCTTTAGAAACACCGGGGAGCTGTTTTTT. Translated, it gives CASSFFRNTGELFF.

This clonotype was seen more than once but under ten times. J is TRBJ1-5 and V is TRBV20-1; D may be TRBD1 (5 bases). The CDR3 has 13 amino acids. Trimming took 7 bases from V and 3 from J, leaving 13 bases between them. Per germline, CDR1 DFQATT and CDR2 SNEGSKA (reference sequence). Written as DNA, the CDR3 is TGCAGTGTTACGGTGGGGCCCAATCAGCCCCAGCATTTT. This translates into CSVTVGPNQPQHF.

This clonotype turned up a few times. This chain uses TRBV20-1 with TRBJ2-5; D assignment may be TRBD1 or TRBD2 (5 bases each). The CDR3 loop spans 13 amino acids. V shed 7 bases and J shed 5 bases, with 17 bases lying between them. The V gene's germline CDR1 is DFQATT and CDR2 SNEGSKA (reference sequence). CDR3 coding DNA: TGCAGTGTTCGTTTCTCGGGGCGGGAGACCCAGTACTTC. It translates to CSVRFSGRETQYF.

This clonotype has a handful of counts. The gene calls are TRBV6-2 or TRBV6-3 and TRBJ2-1, with D perhaps TRBD1 or TRBD2 (5 bases each). This CDR3 spans 17 amino acids. V dropped 10 bases and J dropped 0 bases, with 22 bases sitting between them. Germline V CDR1 and CDR2: MNHEY, SVGEGT. Here the CDR3 reads CATLMWGSSPSYNEQFF. CDR3 sequence (DNA): TGTGCCACCCTAATGTGGGGGAGTTCCCCCTCCTACAATGAGCAGTTCTTC.

The CDR3 loop reads CASNLAGGPSDTQYF. The CDR3 DNA reads as TGTGCCAGCAACCTAGCGGGGGGGCCTTCGGATACGCAGTATTTT. The rearrangement uses TRBV12-3 or TRBV12-4 and TRBJ2-3; 12 positions match TRBD2. V was pared by 7 bases and J by 6 bases, with 8 bases of the junction left unmatched. The CDR3 is 15 amino acids.

The V and J genes are TRBV5-1 and TRBJ1-1, with D tentatively TRBD1 (5 bases). The CDR3 totals 12 residues. CDR1 and CDR2 from the germline V gene are SGHRS and YFSETQ. V was cut by 6 bases and J by 4 bases, with 10 bases left in between. This CDR3 is CASTGGGTEAFF. CDR3 DNA: TGCGCCAGCACCGGGGGGGGCACTGAAGCTTTCTTT.

This rearrangement joins TRBV7-3 to TRBJ1-1; the D gene is possibly TRBD1 (5 bases). From germline, CDR1 is SGHTA and CDR2 FQGTGA. Deletions cut 0 bases from V and 4 bases from J, with 12 bases between. The CDR3 is 15 amino acids. The CDR3 sequence: CASSLTGGMVTEAFF. CDR3 bases: TGTGCCAGCAGCTTAACCGGGGGTATGGTCACTGAAGCTTTCTTT.